One TCR beta chain is described in this entry. Its antigen is as yet unknown. A second PCR, run for about 7 to 11 cycles, used a sample-barcoded 5' primer plus a J-beta primer mix. Each of the samples gave a minimum of 2.5 million paired-end reads that contained CDR3. TCRdb re-derived calls from the 5' RACE reads in MiXCR, one entry per CDR3 protein. The sample has some 920,000 distinct CDR3 sequences; roughly half are singletons. This specimen comes from a study of blood T cells in healthy people across ages. Study background: In model experiments, template switching was able to capture about one barcoded beta molecule for every two T cells that were present. General observations from the study: Roughly linear age-related decline in beta diversity appeared, significant by age 40.

Each individual donor underwent a draw of approximately 10 milliliters of peripheral blood. The sequenced sample was blood. The receptor was isolated from an older woman in good health.

CDR3 sequence reads: CSALAQDYEQYF. For the CDR3, the DNA is TGCAGTGCTCTTGCTCAAGACTACGAGCAGTACTTC. The genes are TRBV20-1 and TRBJ2-7, with D hard to call. Germline lookup yields CDR1 DFQATT and CDR2 SNEGSKA (reference sequence). Trimming left V 5 bases short and J 3 bases short, with 11 bases between. The CDR3 length is 12 residues.